These 15 T cell receptor beta chains came from one sample sequenced in a study of T-cell reconstitution after alpha-beta-depleted transplantation in children (TCRdb year 2016). This sample's treatment or condition label indicates: allogeneic hematopoietic cell transplantation with graft depleted of TCRalphabeta T cells and CD19 B cells. The library was obtained by PCR. TCRdb shows the sequencer as Illumina HiSeq 2500. TCR libraries were prepared with molecular barcoding, using unique molecular identifiers to normalize TCRbeta repertoire quantification. In TCRdb, the public reads were trimmed at Q25 with fastp and aligned with MiXCR, with productive beta chains retained. Every entry covers one CDR3 protein and lists the most common genes and DNA from its rows. This sample holds around 700,000 distinct CDR3 sequences; roughly 13% were observed only once. 0.79% of the sample rests with the top ten. This material consisted of PBMCs, taken before TCRalphabeta/CD19-depleted stem cell transplant. The receptors stem from a girl aged 2-10 years with congenital amegakaryocytic thrombocytopenia, due to receive a stem cell transplant.

This clonotype came up many times. The gene calls are TRBV20-1 and TRBJ2-7; 10 nucleotides align to TRBD2. Germline lookup yields CDR1 DFQATT and CDR2 SNEGSKA (reference sequence). Trimming took 7 bases from V and 6 from J; bases not matched to a gene: 12. The length of the CDR3 is 14 residues. CDR3 sequence: CSVRTGLANSEQYF. The CDR3 nucleotides read TGCAGTGTAAGGACGGGACTAGCGAACAGCGAGCAGTACTTC.

The rearrangement joins TRBV7-6 to TRBJ2-7; 8 bases line up with TRBD1. V gave up 5 bases and J gave up 5 bases; unmatched junction bases: 5. The CDR3 spans 13 residues. The V gene's germline CDR1 is SGHVS and CDR2 FNYEAQ. The CDR3 loop reads CASSKMTGDEQYF. The CDR3 region has the DNA TGTGCCAGCAGCAAGATGACAGGGGACGAGCAGTACTTC. Using reference TRBV7-6 and TRBJ2-7 for the parts outside the CDR3, the full variable domain is GAGVSQSPRYKVTKRGQDVALRCDPISGHVSLYWYRQALGQGPEFLTYFNYEAQQDKSGLPNDRFSAERPEGSISTLTIQRTEQRDSAMYRCASSKMTGDEQYFGPGTRLTVT.

With regard to this clonotype: The germline gene is not matched at one end of the junction; a read error may be the cause. V gene TRBV4-2 combines with J gene TRBJ2-7, with TRBD1 matching over 7 bases. The V gene's germline CDR1 is LGHNA and CDR2 YNFKEQ. CDR3 length: 15 amino acids. The CDR3, as DNA: TGTGCCAGCAGCCCCACCGGGACAGTTGCCTACGAGAAGTACTTC. Translating gives CASSPTGTVAYEKYF.

This clonotype came up a few times. The chain couples TRBV20-1 to TRBJ2-7; 9 nucleotides align to TRBD1. With 5 bases clipped from V and 2 bases from J, the junction kept 7 bases outside the gene matches. The CDR3 has 14 amino acids. CDR1 and CDR2 (germline): DFQATT, SNEGSKA (reference sequence). The CDR3, as DNA: TGCAGTGCTTACCGGGACAGGGATGCCTACGAGCAGTACTTC. This codes for CSAYRDRDAYEQYF.

At least ten counts were recorded for this clonotype. The rearrangement uses TRBV5-4 and TRBJ2-5, with D maybe TRBD1 (7 bases). V was cut by 6 bases and J by 0 bases, with 18 bases left in between. CDR1 and CDR2 (germline): SGHNT, YYREEE (reference sequence). The CDR3 sequence is 16 residues long. The CDR3 is CASTDETGTYQETQYF. CDR3 in DNA: TGTGCCAGCACCGACGAGACAGGGACTTACCAAGAGACCCAGTACTTC.

This clonotype appeared many times. The chain has TRBV9 and TRBJ2-7; 10 positions agree with TRBD2. CDR3 length equals 16 residues. V trimming: 4 bases; J trimming: 2 bases; junction bases outside the gene matches: 9. The germline gives CDR1 SGDLS, CDR2 YYNGEE. The CDR3 DNA reads as TGTGCCAGCAGCCCAGATTGGACTAGCGGTACCTACGAGCAGTACTTC. Protein product: CASSPDWTSGTYEQYF.

This clonotype was seen only a few times. The rearrangement links TRBV5-5 to TRBJ2-5; 7 bases align to TRBD2. Germline CDR1 and CDR2: SGHKS and YYEKEE (reference sequence). This CDR3 contains 15 residues. J was trimmed by 3 bases and V by 4 bases; bases with no gene match: 9. CDR3 sequence (DNA): TGTGCCAGCAGCCCGGGTATGGGAGGGGAAGAGACCCAGTACTTC. Its translation is CASSPGMGGEETQYF. Full variable domain (rest looked up from reference TRBV5-5 and TRBJ2-5): DAGVTQSPTHLIKTRGQQVTLRCSPISGHKSVSWYQQVLGQGPQFIFQYYEKEERGRGNFPDRFSARQFPNYSSELNVNALLLGDSALYLCASSPGMGGEETQYFGPGTRLLVL.

In this sample, this clonotype turned up a few times. The chain combines TRBV7-9 with TRBJ2-7, with 10 bases fitting TRBD1. With 8 bases clipped from V and 6 bases from J, the junction kept 10 bases outside the gene matches. CDR1 is SEHNR, CDR2 FQNEAQ, per germline (reference sequence). This CDR3 comprises 14 residues. The CDR3 sequence: CASETGTGVREQYF. The CDR3 bases are TGTGCCAGCGAAACCGGGACAGGGGTTCGCGAGCAGTACTTC.

This clonotype was recorded many times. V is TRBV20-1 and J is TRBJ2-7, with TRBD2 matching 7 bases. Germline CDR1 reads DFQATT; CDR2 reads SNEGSKA (reference sequence). With 1 base clipped from V and 2 bases from J, the junction kept 5 bases outside the gene matches. CDR3 size: 14 residues. The CDR3 bases are TGCAGTGCTAGAGTAACAGCGGGGACCTACGAGCAGTACTTC. This sequence encodes CSARVTAGTYEQYF.

This clonotype was counted between two and nine times. V is TRBV18 and J is TRBJ2-3; D uncertain. The germline V gene encodes CDR1 KGHSH and CDR2 LQKENI. The CDR3 spans 14 residues. Trimming stripped 3 bases from V and 3 bases from J, with 10 bases between. CDR3 sequence: CASSPPVDTDTQYF. As DNA, the CDR3 is TGTGCCAGCTCACCTCCCGTAGATACAGATACGCAGTATTTT.

This clonotype was counted a few times. V and J are TRBV7-9 and TRBJ1-5; tentatively, D is TRBD1 (5 bases). V was pared by 5 bases and J by 6 bases, with 14 bases between. CDR1 and CDR2 from the germline V gene are SEHNR and FQNEAQ (reference sequence). The CDR3 spans 14 residues. The CDR3 DNA reads TGTGCCAGCAGCCCCGAGGGGACGGGTCAGCCCCAGCATTTT. It specifies CASSPEGTGQPQHF.

This clonotype was found a few times. The chain couples TRBV7-2 to TRBJ2-7; 9 nucleotides agree with TRBD2. The trim removed 4 bases at V and 2 bases at J, leaving 6 bases unmatched. The germline CDR1 and CDR2 sequences are SGHTA and FQGNSA. The length of the CDR3 is 15 residues. For the CDR3, the DNA is TGTGCCAGCAGCTCCTCTAGCGGGGCCCCCTACGAGCAGTACTTC. Protein: CASSSSSGAPYEQYF.

The gene calls are TRBV20-1 and TRBJ1-3; D uncertain. The V gene lost 2 bases and the J gene lost 0 bases, with 20 bases spanning the gap. Germline CDR1 DFQATT, CDR2 SNEGSKA (reference sequence). The CDR3 covers 18 residues. CDR3 DNA: TGCAGTGCTAGATGTCCCCCTAGCCAGGCTATCTCTGGAAACACCATATATTTT. Protein sequence: CSARCPPSQAISGNTIYF.

This clonotype was detected only a few times. The chain uses TRBV5-1 and TRBJ2-7; 8 nucleotides agree with TRBD2. The CDR3 consists of 14 residues. V shed 6 bases, J shed 0 bases, and the junction held 5 bases outside the gene matches. Germline CDR1 SGHRS, CDR2 YFSETQ. Here the CDR3 reads CASKPTSGSYEQYF. The CDR3 region has the DNA TGCGCCAGCAAACCAACTAGCGGCTCCTACGAGCAGTACTTC.

This clonotype was counted between two and nine times. The J gene is TRBJ2-6, the V gene TRBV19; possible D gene TRBD2, 5 bases. The CDR3 contains 15 residues. The V end lost 3 bases, the J end lost 2 bases, and 8 bases lay between the germline ends. Looked up from germline, CDR1 is LNHDA and CDR2 is SQIVND (reference sequence). The CDR3 loop reads CASSMSGTGANVLTF. The CDR3, as DNA: TGTGCCAGTAGTATGAGCGGAACTGGGGCCAACGTCCTGACTTTC.